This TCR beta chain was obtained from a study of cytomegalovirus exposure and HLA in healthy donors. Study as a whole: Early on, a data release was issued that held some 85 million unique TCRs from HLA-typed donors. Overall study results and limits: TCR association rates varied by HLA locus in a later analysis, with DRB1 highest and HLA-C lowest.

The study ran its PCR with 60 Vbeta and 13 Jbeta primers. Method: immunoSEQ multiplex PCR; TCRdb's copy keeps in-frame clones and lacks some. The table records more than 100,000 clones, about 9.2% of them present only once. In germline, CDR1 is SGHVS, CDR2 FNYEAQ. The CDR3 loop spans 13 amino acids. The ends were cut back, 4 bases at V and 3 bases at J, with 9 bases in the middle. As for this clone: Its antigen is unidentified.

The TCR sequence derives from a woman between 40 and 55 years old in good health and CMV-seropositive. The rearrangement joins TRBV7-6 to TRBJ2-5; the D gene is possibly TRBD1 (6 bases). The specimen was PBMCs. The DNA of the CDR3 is TGTGCCAGCAGCTGGGGGCCTAAAGAGACCCAGTACTTC. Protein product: CASSWGPKETQYF.